This passage covers 3 T cell receptor beta chains from one sample sequenced in a study of beta chain features in type 1 diabetes. Findings and caveats of the study: Shorter TCRB CDR3s, moderately but significantly so, marked every one of the four CD4+ subsets in Type 1 diabetes patients.

The isolated RNA, all of it, was reverse transcribed, so expressed TCRB transcripts were what got sequenced. Libraries were prepared by immunoSEQ multiplex PCR; TCRdb keeps only in-frame clonotypes and omits some of them. The sample records over 150,000 clones, approximately 8.4% being singletons. These receptors have no identified antigens. The source material was central memory CD4+ T cells from blood. The receptors were gathered from a young man with type 1 diabetes.

This clone was detected only a few times. This sequence joins TRBV18 and TRBJ2-7; 9 bases agree with TRBD1. The CDR3 covers 12 residues. The germline gives CDR1 KGHSH, CDR2 LQKENI. V shed 3 bases, J shed 6 bases, and the junction held 0 bases outside the gene matches. This CDR3 reads CASSPTGGEQYF. DNA of the CDR3: TGTGCCAGCTCACCGACAGGGGGCGAGCAGTACTTC.

This chain connects TRBV30 to TRBJ2-4; 9 nucleotides agree with TRBD1. Germline V gene data show CDR1 as GTSNPN and CDR2 as SVGIG (reference sequence). The length of the CDR3 is 13 residues. The junction had 8 bases not matched to a gene; V was cut back by 4 bases and J by 10 bases. The CDR3 coding sequence is TGTGCCTGGAAGGGACAGGGCCAAGATATTCAGTACTTC. Amino acids: CAWKGQGQDIQYF.

V is TRBV6-5 and J is TRBJ1-2; 9 bases match TRBD1. CDR1 is MNHEY, CDR2 SVGAGI, per germline. The CDR3 runs to 15 residues. J gave up 8 bases and V 2 bases, and 9 bases lay outside the gene matches. The CDR3 DNA reads as TGTGCCAGCAGTTACGGACAGGGGCGCTCTGGCGGCTACACCTTC. This codes for CASSYGQGRSGGYTF.